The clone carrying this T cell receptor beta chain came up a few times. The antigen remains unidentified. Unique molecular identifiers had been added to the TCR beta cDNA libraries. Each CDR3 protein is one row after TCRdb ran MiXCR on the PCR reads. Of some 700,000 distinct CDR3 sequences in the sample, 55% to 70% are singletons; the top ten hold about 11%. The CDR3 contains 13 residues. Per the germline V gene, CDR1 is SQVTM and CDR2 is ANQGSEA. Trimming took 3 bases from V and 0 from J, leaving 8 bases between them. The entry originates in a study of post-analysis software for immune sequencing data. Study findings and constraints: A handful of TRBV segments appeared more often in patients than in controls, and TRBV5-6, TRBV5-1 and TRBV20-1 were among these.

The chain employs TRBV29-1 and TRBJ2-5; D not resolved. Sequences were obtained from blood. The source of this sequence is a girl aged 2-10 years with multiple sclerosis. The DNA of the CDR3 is TGCAGCGTTGAGATCCGGAACCAAGAGACCCAGTACTTC. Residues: CSVEIRNQETQYF.